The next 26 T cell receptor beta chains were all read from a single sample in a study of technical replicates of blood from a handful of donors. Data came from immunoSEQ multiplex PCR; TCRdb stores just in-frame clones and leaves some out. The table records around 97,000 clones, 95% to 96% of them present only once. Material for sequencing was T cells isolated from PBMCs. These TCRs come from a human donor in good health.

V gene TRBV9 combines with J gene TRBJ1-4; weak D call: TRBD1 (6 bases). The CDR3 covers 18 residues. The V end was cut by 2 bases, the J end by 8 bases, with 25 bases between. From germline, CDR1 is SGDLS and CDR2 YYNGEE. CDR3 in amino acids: CASSVSQGGYRVREKLFF. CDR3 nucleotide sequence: TGTGCCAGCAGCGTCTCCCAAGGGGGATACAGGGTACGAGAAAAACTGTTTTTT. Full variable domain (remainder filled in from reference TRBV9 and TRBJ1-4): DSGVTQTPKHLITATGQRVTLRCSPRSGDLSVYWYQQSLDQGLQFLIQYYNGEERAKGNILERFSAQQFPDLHSELNLSSLELGDSALYFCASSVSQGGYRVREKLFFGSGTQLSVL.

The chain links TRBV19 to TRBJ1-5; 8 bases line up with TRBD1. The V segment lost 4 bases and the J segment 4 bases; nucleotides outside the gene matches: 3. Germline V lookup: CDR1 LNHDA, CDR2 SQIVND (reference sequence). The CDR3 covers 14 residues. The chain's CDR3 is CASSTRQGNQPQHF. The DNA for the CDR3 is TGTGCCAGTAGTACTCGACAGGGGAATCAGCCCCAGCATTTT.

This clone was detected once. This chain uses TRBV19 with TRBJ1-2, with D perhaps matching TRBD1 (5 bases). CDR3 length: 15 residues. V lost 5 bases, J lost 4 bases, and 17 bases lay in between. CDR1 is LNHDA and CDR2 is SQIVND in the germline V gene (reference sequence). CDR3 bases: TGTGCCAGTAGTGTGGGGATGGACAAGTCCTATGGCTACACCTTC. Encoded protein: CASSVGMDKSYGYTF.

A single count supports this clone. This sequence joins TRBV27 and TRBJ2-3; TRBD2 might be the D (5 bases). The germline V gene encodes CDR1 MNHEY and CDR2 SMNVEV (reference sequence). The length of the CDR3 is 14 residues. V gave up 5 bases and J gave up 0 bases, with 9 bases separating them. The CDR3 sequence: CASSLWTSTDTQYF. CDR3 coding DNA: TGTGCCAGCAGTCTCTGGACTAGCACAGATACGCAGTATTTT.

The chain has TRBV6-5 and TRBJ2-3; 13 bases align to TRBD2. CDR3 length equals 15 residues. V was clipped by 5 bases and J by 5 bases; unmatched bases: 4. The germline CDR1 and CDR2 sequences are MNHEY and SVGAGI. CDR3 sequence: CASSRTSGSKDTQYF. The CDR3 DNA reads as TGTGCCAGCAGTAGGACTAGCGGGAGTAAAGATACGCAGTATTTT.

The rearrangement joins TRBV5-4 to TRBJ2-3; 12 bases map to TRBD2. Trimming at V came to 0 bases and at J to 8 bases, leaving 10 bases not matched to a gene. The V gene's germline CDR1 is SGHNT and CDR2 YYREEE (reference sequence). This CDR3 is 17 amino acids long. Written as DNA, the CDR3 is TGTGCCAGCAGCTTGGGACTAGCGGGAGCAGAGGTTGGTACGCAGTATTTT. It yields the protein CASSLGLAGAEVGTQYF.

The CDR3 loop reads CASSIEVQGLSSTGELFF. The CDR3 DNA sequence: TGTGCCAGTAGTATAGAAGTGCAGGGCTTATCCTCGACCGGGGAGCTGTTTTTT. The chain uses TRBV19 and TRBJ2-2; tentative D call: TRBD1 (5 bases). Per germline, CDR1 LNHDA and CDR2 SQIVND (reference sequence). This CDR3 contains 18 residues. Trimming stripped 0 bases from V and 5 bases from J, with 19 bases between. The full variable domain, in which reference TRBV19 and TRBJ2-2 provide the parts outside the CDR3, is DGGITQSPKYLFRKEGQNVTLSCEQNLNHDAMYWYRQDPGQGLRLIYYSQIVNDFQKGDIAEGYSVSREKKESFPLTVTSAQKNPTAFYLCASSIEVQGLSSTGELFFGEGSRLTVL.

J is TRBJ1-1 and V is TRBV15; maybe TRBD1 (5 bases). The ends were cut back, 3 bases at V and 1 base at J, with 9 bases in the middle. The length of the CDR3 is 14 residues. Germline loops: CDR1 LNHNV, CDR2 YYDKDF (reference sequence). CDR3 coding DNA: TGTGCCACCAGCAGGATAACAGGGAACACTGAAGCTTTCTTT. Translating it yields CATSRITGNTEAFF.

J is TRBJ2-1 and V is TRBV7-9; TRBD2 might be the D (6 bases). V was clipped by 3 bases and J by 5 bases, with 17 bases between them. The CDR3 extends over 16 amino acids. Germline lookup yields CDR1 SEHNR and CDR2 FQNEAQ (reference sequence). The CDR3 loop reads CASSFNLAAPDNEQFF. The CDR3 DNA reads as TGTGCCAGCAGCTTTAATTTAGCGGCACCCGACAATGAGCAGTTCTTC.

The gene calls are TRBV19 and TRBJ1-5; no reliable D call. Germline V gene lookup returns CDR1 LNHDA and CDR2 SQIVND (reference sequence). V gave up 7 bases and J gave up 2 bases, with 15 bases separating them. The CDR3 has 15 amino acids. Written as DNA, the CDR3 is TGTGCCAGTATGGACTTAGCCGGGGGCAATCAGCCCCAGCATTTT. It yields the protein CASMDLAGGNQPQHF.

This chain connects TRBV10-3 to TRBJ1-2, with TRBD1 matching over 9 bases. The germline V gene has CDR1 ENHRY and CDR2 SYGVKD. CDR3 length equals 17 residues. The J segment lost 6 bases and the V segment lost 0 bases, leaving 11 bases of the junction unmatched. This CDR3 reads CAISESGMTGGENGYTF. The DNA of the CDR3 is TGTGCCATCAGTGAGTCGGGGATGACAGGGGGAGAGAATGGCTACACCTTC.

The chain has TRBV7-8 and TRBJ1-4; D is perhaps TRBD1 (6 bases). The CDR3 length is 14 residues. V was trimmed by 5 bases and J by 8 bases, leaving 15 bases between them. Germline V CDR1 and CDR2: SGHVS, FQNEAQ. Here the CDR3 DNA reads TGTGCCAGCAGCCTCCCAGGGGTAGGGGAAAAACTGTTTTTT. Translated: CASSLPGVGEKLFF.

The CDR3 DNA follows: TGTGCCAGCAGTTCCAGACAGGGGGTAGATACGCAGTATTTT. Protein: CASSSRQGVDTQYF. This chain joins TRBV11-3 and TRBJ2-3; 9 nucleotides align to TRBD1. Trimming at V came to 6 bases and at J to 5 bases, leaving 6 bases not matched to a gene. The CDR3 has 14 residues. Germline assignment: CDR1 SGHNT and CDR2 YENEEA.

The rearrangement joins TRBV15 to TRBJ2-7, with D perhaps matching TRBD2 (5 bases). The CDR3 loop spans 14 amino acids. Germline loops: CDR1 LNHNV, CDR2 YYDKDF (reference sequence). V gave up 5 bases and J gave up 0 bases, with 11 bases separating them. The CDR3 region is CATSLKRSSYEQYF. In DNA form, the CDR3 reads TGTGCCACCAGCCTTAAGCGGTCCTCCTACGAGCAGTACTTC.

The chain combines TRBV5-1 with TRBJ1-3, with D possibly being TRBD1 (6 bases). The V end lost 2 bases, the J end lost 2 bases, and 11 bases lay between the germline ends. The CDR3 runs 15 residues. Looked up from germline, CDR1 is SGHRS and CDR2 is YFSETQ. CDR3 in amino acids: CASSFSGEAGNTIYF. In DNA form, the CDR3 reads TGCGCCAGCAGCTTTTCAGGGGAAGCTGGAAACACCATATATTTT. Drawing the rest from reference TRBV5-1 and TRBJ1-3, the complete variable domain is KAGVTQTPRYLIKTRGQQVTLSCSPISGHRSVSWYQQTPGQGLQFLFEYFSETQRNKGNFPGRFSGRQFSNSRSEMNVSTLELGDSALYLCASSFSGEAGNTIYFGEGSWLTVV.

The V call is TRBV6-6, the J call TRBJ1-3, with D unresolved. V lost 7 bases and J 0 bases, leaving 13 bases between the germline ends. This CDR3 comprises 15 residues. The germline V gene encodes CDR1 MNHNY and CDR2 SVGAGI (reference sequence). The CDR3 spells CASTPRYSSGNTIYF. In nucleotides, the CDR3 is TGTGCCAGCACTCCCAGGTACTCCTCTGGAAACACCATATATTTT.

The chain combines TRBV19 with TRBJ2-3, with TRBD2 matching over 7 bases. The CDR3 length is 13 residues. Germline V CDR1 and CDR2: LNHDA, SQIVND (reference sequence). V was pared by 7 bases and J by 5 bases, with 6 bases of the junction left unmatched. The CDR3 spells CASMREIGDTQYF. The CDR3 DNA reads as TGTGCCAGTATGCGGGAGATCGGAGATACGCAGTATTTT.

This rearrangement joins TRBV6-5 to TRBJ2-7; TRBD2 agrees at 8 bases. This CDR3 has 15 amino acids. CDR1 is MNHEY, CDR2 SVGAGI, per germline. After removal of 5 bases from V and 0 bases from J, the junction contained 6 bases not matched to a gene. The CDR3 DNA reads TGTGCCAGCAGTGGAGGACTAGCTAACTCCTACGAGCAGTACTTC. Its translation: CASSGGLANSYEQYF.

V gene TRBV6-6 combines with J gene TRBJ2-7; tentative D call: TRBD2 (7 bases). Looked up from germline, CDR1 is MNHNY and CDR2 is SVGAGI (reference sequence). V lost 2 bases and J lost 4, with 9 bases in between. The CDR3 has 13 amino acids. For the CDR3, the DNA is TGTGCCAGCAGTTACAGGGGGGGGTACGAGCAGTACTTC. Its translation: CASSYRGGYEQYF.

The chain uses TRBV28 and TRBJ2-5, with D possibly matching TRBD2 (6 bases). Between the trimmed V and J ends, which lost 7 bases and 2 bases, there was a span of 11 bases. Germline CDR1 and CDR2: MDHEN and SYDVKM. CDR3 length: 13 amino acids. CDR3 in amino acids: CASTEGNQETQYF. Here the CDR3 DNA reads TGTGCCAGCACGGAGGGGAATCAAGAGACCCAGTACTTC.

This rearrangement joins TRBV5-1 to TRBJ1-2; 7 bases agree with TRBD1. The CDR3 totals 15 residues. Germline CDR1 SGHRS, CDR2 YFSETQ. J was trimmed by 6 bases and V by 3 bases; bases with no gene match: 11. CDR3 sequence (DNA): TGCGCCAGCAGCTCTGATACAGGGGTAGGCGATGGCTACACCTTC. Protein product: CASSSDTGVGDGYTF.

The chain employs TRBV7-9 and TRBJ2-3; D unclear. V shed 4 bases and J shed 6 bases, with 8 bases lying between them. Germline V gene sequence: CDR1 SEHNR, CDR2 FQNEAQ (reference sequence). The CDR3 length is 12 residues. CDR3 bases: TGTGCCAGCAGCTGGTACCGGGATACGCAGTATTTT. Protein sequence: CASSWYRDTQYF.

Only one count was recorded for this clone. The CDR3 spells CSVGLSGSTDTQYF. The DNA for the CDR3 is TGCAGCGTTGGCCTGTCAGGATCCACAGATACGCAGTATTTT. This chain joins TRBV29-1 and TRBJ2-3, with D unresolved. CDR3 length equals 14 residues. V lost 4 bases to trimming and J lost 2 bases, with 13 bases between them. CDR1 is SQVTM, CDR2 ANQGSEA, per germline.

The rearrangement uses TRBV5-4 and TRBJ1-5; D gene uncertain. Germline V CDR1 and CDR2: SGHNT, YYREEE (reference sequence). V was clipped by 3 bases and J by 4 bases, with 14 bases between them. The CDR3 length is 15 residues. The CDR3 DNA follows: TGTGCCAGCAGCTCGGGTCCTTCTCCTAATCAGCCCCAGCATTTT. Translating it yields CASSSGPSPNQPQHF. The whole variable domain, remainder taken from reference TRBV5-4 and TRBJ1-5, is ETGVTQSPTHLIKTRGQQVTLRCSSQSGHNTVSWYQQALGQGPQFIFQYYREEENGRGNFPPRFSGLQFPNYSSELNVNALELDDSALYLCASSSGPSPNQPQHFGDGTRLSIL.

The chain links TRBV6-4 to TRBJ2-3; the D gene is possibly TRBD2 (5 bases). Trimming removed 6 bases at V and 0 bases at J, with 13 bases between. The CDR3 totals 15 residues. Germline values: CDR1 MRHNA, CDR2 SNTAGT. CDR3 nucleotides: TGTGCCAGCAGGAGGGTCGGAATTAGCACAGATACGCAGTATTTT. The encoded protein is CASRRVGISTDTQYF.

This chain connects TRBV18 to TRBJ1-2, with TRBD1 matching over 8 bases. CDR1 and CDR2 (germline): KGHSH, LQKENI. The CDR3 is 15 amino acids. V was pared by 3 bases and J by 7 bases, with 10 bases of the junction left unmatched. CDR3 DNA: TGTGCCAGCTCACCTACCGGGACAGGCTCCTTTGGCTACACCTTC. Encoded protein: CASSPTGTGSFGYTF. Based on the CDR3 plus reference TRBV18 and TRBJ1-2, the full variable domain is NAGVMQNPRHLVRRRGQEARLRCSPMKGHSHVYWYRQLPEEGLKFMVYLQKENIIDESGMPKERFSAEFPKEGPSILRIQQVVRGDSAAYFCASSPTGTGSFGYTFGSGTRLTVV.